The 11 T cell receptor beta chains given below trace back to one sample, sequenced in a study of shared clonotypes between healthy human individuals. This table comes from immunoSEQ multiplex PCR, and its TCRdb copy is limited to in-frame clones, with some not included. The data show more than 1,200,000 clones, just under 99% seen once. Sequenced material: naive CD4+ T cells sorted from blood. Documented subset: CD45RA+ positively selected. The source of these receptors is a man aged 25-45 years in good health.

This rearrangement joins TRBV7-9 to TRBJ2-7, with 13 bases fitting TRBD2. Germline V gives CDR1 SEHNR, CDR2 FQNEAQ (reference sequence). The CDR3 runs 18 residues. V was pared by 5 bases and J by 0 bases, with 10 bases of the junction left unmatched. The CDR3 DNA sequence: TGTGCCAGCAGCCCAGGAGGACTAGCGGGAGACCTCTCCTACGAGCAGTACTTC. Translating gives CASSPGGLAGDLSYEQYF.

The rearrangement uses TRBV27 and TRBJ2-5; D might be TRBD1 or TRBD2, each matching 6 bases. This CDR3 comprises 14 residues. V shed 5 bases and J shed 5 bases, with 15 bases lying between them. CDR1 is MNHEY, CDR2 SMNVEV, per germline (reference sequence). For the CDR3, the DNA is TGTGCCAGCAGTGGGACGAGGGGGAGGGAGACCCAGTACTTC. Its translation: CASSGTRGRETQYF.

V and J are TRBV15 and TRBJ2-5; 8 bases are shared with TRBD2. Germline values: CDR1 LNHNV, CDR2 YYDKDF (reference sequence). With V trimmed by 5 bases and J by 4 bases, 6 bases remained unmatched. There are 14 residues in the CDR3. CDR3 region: CATSLSSGIETQYF. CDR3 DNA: TGTGCCACCAGCCTCAGTAGCGGGATAGAGACCCAGTACTTC.

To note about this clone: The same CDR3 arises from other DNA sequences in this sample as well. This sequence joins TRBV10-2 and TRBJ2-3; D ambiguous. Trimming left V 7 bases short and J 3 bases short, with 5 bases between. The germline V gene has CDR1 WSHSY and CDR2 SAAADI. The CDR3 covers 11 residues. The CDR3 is CASTSTDTQYF. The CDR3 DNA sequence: TGCGCCAGCACCAGTACAGATACGCAGTATTTT.

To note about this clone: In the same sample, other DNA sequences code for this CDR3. CDR3 region: CASSLAFYEQYF. CDR3 nucleotides: TGTGCCAGCAGCTTAGCGTTTTACGAGCAGTACTTC. This chain uses TRBV7-2 with TRBJ2-7; unclear D gene. The CDR3 is made up of 12 amino acids. Germline CDR1 reads SGHTA; CDR2 reads FQGNSA. The V end lost 0 bases, the J end lost 4 bases, and 4 bases lay between the germline ends.

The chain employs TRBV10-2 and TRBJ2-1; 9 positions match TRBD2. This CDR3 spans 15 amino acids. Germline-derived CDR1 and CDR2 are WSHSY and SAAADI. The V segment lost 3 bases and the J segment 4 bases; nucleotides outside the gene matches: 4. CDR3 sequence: CASSDLAGLYNEQFF. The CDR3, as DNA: TGCGCCAGCAGTGACCTAGCGGGGTTATACAATGAGCAGTTCTTC.

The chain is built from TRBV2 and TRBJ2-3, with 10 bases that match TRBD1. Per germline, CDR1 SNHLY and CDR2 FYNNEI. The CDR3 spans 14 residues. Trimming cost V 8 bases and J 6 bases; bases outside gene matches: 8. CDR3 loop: CASDGTGVDDTQYF. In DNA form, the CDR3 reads TGTGCCAGCGATGGGACAGGGGTGGATGATACGCAGTATTTT.

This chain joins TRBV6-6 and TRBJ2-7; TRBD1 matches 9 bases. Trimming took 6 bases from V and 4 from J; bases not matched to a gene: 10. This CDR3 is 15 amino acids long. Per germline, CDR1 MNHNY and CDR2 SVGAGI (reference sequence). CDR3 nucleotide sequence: TGTGCCAGCAGCCGAACCGGGACAGGGTTGTACGAGCAGTACTTC. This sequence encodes CASSRTGTGLYEQYF.

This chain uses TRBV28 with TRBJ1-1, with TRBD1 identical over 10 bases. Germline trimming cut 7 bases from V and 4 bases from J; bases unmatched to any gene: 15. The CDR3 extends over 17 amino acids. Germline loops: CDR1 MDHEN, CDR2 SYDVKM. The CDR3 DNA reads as TGTGCCAGCACCGGATACCCGGGACAGGGGTTGGGCACTGAAGCTTTCTTT. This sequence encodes CASTGYPGQGLGTEAFF.

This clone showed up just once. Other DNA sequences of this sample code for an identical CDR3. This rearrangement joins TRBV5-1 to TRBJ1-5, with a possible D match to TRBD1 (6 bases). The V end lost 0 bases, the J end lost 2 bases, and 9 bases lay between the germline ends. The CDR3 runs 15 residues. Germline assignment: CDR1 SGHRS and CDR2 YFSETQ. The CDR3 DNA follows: TGCGCCAGCAGCTTGGCAGGGGTTGGCAATCAGCCCCAGCATTTT. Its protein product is CASSLAGVGNQPQHF. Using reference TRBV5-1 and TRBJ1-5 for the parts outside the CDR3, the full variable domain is KAGVTQTPRYLIKTRGQQVTLSCSPISGHRSVSWYQQTPGQGLQFLFEYFSETQRNKGNFPGRFSGRQFSNSRSEMNVSTLELGDSALYLCASSLAGVGNQPQHFGDGTRLSIL.

The CDR3 DNA is TGTGCCAGCAGCTTTAGGACTAGCGGTTACAATGAGCAGTTCTTC. Protein product: CASSFRTSGYNEQFF. V usage is TRBV5-4 and J usage is TRBJ2-1, with TRBD2 matching 10 bases. This CDR3 is built from 15 residues. Trimming removed 2 bases from V and 4 bases from J; junction bases left unmatched: 3. Germline V gene sequence: CDR1 SGHNT, CDR2 YYREEE (reference sequence).